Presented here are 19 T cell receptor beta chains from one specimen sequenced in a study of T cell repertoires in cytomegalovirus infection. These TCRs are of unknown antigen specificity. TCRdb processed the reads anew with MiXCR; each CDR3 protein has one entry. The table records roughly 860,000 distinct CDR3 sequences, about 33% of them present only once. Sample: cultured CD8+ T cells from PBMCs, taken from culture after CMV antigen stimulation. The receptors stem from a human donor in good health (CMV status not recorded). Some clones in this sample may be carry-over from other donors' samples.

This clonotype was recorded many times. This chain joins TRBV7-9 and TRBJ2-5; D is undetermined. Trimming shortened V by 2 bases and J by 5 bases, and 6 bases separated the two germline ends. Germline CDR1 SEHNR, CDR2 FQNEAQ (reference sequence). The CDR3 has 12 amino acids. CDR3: CASSLMEETQYF. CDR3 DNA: TGTGCCAGCAGCTTAATGGAGGAGACCCAGTACTTC.

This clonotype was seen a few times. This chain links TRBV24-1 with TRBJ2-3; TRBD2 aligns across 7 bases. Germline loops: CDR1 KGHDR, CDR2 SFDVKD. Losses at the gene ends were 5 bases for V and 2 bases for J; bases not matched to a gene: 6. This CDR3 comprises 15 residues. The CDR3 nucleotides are TGTGCCACCAGTGGGACGGGGGGTGTCACAGATACGCAGTATTTT. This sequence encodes CATSGTGGVTDTQYF.

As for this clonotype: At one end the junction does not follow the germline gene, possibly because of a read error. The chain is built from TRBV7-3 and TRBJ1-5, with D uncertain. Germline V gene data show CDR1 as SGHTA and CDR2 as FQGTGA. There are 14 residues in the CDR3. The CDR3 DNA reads TGTGCCAGCAGCCACTACCCAGGAGATCAGACCCAGCATTTT. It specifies CASSHYPGDQTQHF. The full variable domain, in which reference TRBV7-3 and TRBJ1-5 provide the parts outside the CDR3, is GAGVSQTPSNKVTEKGKYVELRCDPISGHTALYWYRQSLGQGPEFLIYFQGTGAADDSGLPNDRFFAVRPEGSVSTLKIQRTERGDSAVYLCASSHYPGDQTQHFGDGTRLSIL.

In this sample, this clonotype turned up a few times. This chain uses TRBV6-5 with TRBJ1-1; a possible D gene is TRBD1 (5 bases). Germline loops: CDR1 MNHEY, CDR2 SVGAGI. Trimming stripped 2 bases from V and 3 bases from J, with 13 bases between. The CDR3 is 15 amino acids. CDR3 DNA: TGTGCCAGCAGTTACGATCCGGGGGGGGACACTGAAGCTTTCTTT. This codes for CASSYDPGGDTEAFF.

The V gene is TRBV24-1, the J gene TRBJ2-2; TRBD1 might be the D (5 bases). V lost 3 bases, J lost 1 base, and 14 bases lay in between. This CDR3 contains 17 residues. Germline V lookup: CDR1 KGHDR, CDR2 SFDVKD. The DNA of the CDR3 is TGTGCCACCAGTGATGGGCCAGGGTCCATGAACACCGGGGAGCTGTTTTTT. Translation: CATSDGPGSMNTGELFF.

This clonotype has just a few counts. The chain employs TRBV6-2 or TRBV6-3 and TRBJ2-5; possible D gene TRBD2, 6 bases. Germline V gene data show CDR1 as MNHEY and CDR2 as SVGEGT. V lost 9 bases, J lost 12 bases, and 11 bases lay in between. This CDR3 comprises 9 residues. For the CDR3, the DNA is TGTGCCAGTGGACTACAGGAGTACTTC. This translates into CASGLQEYF.

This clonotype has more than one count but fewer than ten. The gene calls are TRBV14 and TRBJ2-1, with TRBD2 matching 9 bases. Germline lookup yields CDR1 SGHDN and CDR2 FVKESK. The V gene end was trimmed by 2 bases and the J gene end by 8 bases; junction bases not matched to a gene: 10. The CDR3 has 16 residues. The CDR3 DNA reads TGTGCCAGCAGCCAAATGGCCAGCGGGGGGAGGGATGAGCAGTTCTTC. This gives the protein CASSQMASGGRDEQFF.

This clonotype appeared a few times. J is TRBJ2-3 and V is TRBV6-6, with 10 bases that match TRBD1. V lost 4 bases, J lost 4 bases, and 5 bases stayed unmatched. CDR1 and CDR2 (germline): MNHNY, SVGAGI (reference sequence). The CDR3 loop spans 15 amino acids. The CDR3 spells CASSSRDRGPDTQYF. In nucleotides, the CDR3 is TGTGCCAGCAGTTCTCGGGACAGGGGTCCAGATACGCAGTATTTT.

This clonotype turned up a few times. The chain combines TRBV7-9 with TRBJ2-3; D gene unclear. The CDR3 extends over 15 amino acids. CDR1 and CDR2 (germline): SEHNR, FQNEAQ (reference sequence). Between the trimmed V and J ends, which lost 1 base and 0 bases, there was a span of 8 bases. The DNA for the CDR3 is TGTGCCAGCAGCTTAGTAGTCGGCAGCACAGATACGCAGTATTTT. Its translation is CASSLVVGSTDTQYF.

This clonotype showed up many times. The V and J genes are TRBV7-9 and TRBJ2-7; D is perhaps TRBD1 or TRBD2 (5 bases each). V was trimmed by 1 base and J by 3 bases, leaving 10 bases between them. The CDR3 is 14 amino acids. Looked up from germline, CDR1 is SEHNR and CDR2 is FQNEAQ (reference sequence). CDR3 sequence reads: CASSLGDGGYEQYF. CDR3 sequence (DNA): TGTGCCAGCAGCTTAGGGGATGGGGGCTACGAGCAGTACTTC. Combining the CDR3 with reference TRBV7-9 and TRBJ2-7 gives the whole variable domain DTGVSQNPRHKITKRGQNVTFRCDPISEHNRLYWYRQTLGQGPEFLTYFQNEAQLEKSRLLSDRFSAERPKGSFSTLEIQRTEQGDSAMYLCASSLGDGGYEQYFGPGTRLTVT.

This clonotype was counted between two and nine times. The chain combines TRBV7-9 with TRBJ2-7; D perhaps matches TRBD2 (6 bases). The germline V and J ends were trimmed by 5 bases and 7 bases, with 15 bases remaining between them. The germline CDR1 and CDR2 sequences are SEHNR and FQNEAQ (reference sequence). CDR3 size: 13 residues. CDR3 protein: CASSPPTGREQYF. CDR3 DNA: TGTGCCAGCAGCCCCCCAACGGGGAGGGAGCAGTACTTC.

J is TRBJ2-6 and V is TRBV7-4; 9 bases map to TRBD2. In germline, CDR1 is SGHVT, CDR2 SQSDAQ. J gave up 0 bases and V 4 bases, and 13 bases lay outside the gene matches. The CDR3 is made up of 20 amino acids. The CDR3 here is CASSSRTSDRSSSGANVLTF. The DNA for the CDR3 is TGTGCCAGCAGCTCTCGGACTAGCGACCGTTCCAGCTCTGGGGCCAACGTCCTGACTTTC.

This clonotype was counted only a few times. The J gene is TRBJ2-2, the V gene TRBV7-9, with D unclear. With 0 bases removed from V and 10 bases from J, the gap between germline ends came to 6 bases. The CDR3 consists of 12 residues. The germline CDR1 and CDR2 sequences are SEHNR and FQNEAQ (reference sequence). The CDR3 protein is CASSLAPEELFF. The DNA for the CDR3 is TGTGCCAGCAGCTTAGCCCCCGAGGAGCTGTTTTTT.

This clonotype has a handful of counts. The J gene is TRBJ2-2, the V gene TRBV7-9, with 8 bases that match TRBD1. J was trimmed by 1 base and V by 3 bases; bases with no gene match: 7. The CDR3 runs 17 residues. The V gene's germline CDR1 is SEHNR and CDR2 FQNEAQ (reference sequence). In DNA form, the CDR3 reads TGTGCCAGCAGCTTCCCGATGGACAGGGTGAACACCGGGGAGCTGTTTTTT. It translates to CASSFPMDRVNTGELFF.

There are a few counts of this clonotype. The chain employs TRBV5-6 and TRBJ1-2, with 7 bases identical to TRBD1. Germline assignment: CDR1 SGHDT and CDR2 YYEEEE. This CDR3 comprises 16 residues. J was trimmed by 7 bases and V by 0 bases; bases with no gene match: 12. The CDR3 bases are TGTGCCAGCAGCTTGGGAGGACAGGCCCCTGTCGGTGGCTACACCTTC. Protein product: CASSLGGQAPVGGYTF.

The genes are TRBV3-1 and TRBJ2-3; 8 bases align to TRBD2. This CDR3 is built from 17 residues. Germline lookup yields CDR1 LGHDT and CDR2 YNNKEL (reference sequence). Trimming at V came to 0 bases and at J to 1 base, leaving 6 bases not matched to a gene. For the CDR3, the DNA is TGTGCCAGCAGCCAAGATCCAGCGGGGGTTCGCACAGATACGCAGTATTTT. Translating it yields CASSQDPAGVRTDTQYF.

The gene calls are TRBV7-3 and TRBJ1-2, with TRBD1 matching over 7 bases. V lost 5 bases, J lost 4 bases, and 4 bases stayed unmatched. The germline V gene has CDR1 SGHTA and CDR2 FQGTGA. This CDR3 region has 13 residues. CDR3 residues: CASSQGESYGYTF. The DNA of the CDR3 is TGTGCCAGCAGCCAGGGGGAATCCTATGGCTACACCTTC.

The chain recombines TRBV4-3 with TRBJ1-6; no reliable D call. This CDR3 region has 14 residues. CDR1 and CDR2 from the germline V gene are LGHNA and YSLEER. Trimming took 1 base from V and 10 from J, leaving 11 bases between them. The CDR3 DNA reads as TGCGCCAGCAGCCAAGGGGCAGAGGAATCACCCCTCCACTTT. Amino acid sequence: CASSQGAEESPLHF.

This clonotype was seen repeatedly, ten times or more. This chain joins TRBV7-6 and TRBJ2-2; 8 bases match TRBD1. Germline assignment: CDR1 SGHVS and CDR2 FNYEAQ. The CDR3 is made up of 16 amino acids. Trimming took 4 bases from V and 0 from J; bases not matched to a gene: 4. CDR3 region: CASSSDRDANTGELFF. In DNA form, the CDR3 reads TGTGCCAGCAGCTCGGACAGGGATGCGAACACCGGGGAGCTGTTTTTT.